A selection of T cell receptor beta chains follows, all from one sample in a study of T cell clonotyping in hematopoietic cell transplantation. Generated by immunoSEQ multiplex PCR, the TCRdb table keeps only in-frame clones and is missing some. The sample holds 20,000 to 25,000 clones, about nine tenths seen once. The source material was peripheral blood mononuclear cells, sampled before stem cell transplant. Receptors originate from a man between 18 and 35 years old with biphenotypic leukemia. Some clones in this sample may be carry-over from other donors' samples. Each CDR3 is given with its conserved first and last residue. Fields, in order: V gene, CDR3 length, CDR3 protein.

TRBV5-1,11,CASSRGEGQFF
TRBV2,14,CASSPGTLNSPLHF
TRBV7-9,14,CANTGTGNTGELFF
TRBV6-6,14,CASSLPGVGQPQHF
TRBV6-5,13,CASRGQGLYGYTF
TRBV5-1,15,CASSIAGGYYNEQFF
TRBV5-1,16,CASSLGTGATNEKLFF
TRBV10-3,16,CAISLSSGRARDTQYF
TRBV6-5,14,CASSYSPRVSGYTF
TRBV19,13,CASSIVSDQPQHF
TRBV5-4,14,CASTQGGGNTEAFF
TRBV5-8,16,CASSSLAGVNHNEQFF